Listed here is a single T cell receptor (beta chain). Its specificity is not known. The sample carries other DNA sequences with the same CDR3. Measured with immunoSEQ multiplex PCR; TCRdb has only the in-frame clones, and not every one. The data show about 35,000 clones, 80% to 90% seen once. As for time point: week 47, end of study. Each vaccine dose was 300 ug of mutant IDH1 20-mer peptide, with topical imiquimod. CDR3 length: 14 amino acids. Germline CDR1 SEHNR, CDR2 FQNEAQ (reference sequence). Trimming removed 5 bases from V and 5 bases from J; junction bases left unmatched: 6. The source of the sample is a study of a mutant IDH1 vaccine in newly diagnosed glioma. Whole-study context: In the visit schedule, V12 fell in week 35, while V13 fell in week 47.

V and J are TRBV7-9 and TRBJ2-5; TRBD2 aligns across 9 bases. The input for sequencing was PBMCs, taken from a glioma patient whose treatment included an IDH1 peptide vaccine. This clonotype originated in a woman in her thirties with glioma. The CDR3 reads CASSPGLAEETQYF. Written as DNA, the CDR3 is TGTGCCAGCAGCCCGGGACTAGCCGAGGAGACCCAGTACTTC.